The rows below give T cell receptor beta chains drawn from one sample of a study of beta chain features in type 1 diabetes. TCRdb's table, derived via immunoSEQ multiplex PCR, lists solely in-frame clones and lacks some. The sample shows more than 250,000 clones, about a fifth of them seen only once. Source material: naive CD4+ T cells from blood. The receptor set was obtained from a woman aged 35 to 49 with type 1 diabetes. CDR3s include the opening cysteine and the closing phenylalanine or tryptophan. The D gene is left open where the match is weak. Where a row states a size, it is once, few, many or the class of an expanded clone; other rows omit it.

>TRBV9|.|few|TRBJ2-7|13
CASSPRTGNEQYF
TGTGCCAGCAGCCCTCGTACCGGGAACGAGCAGTACTTC
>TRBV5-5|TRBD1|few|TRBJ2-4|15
CASSETGTGGLVQYF
TGTGCCAGCAGCGAGACCGGGACAGGGGGCCTCGTTCAGTACTTC
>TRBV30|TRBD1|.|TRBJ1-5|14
CAWGKGGGNQPQHF
TGTGCCTGGGGAAAAGGGGGCGGCAATCAGCCCCAGCATTTT
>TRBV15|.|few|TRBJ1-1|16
CATSSPLGKETTEAFF
TGTGCCACCAGCAGCCCACTAGGAAAAGAAACAACTGAAGCTTTCTTT
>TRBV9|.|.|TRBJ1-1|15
CASSLFADTYTEAFF
TGTGCCAGCAGCCTCTTTGCGGACACATACACTGAAGCTTTCTTT
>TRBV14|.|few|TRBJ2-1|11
CASQAGNEQFF
TGTGCCAGTCAGGCGGGGAATGAGCAGTTCTTC
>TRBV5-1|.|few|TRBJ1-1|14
CASSLGETNTEAFF
TGCGCCAGCAGCTTGGGGGAGACGAACACTGAAGCTTTCTTT
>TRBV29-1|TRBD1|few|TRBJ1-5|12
CSAGTGVQPQHF
TGCAGCGCCGGGACAGGGGTCCAGCCCCAGCATTTT
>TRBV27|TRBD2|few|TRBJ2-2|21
CASSLGPTPGLAGGPIGELFF
TGTGCCAGCAGCCTCGGTCCTACACCGGGACTAGCGGGAGGGCCGATCGGGGAGCTGTTTTTT
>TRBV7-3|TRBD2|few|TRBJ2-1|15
CASSLRLAGGNEQFF
TGTGCCAGCAGCTTAAGACTAGCGGGCGGGAATGAGCAGTTCTTC
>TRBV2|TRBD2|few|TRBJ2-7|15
CASSVGSGRIYEQYF
TGTGCCAGCAGTGTTGGTAGCGGGAGGATTTACGAGCAGTACTTC
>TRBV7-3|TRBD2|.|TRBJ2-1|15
CASSMGLAEYNEQFF
TGTGCCAGCAGCATGGGACTAGCGGAATACAATGAGCAGTTCTTC
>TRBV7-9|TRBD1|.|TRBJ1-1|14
CASSQGQGVLEAFF
TGTGCCAGCAGCCAGGGACAGGGGGTCCTCGAAGCTTTCTTT
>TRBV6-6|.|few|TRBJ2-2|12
CASSFTTGELFF
TGTGCCAGCAGTTTCACTACCGGGGAGCTGTTTTTT
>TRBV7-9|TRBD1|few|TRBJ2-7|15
CASSFWGDRSYEQYF
TGTGCCAGCAGCTTCTGGGGGGACAGGTCCTACGAGCAGTACTTC
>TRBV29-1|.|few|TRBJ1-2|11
CSVSRAGGYTF
TGCAGCGTTTCTAGGGCGGGAGGCTACACCTTC
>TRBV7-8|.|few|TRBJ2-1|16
CASSLEGGATYNEQFF
TGTGCCAGCAGCTTAGAAGGCGGCGCGACCTACAATGAGCAGTTCTTC
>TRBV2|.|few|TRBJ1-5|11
CASRRNQPQHF
TGTGCCAGCCGTCGCAATCAGCCCCAGCATTTT
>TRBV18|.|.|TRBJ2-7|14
CASSPPSGYYEQYF
TGTGCCAGCTCACCACCTTCCGGGTACTACGAGCAGTACTTC
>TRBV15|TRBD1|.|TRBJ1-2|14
CATKGEYRGDGYTF
TGTGCCACCAAGGGGGAATACAGGGGGGATGGCTACACCTTC
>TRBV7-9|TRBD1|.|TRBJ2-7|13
CASSFTGGQRQYF
TGTGCCAGCAGCTTCACAGGGGGCCAGAGGCAGTACTTC
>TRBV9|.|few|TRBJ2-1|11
CASSFLDEQFF
TGTGCCAGCAGCTTCCTCGATGAGCAGTTCTTC
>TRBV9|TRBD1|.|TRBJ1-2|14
CASSPDRGRWGYTF
TGTGCCAGCAGCCCGGACAGGGGGCGCTGGGGCTACACCTTC
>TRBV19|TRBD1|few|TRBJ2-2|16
CASRAPGQETTGELFF
TGTGCCAGTAGAGCTCCGGGACAGGAGACCACCGGGGAGCTGTTTTTT
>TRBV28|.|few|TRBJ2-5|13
CANPRTAKETQYF
TGTGCCAACCCACGGACAGCCAAGGAGACCCAGTACTTC
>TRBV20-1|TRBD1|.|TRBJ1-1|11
CSGQGQIEAFF
TGCAGTGGACAGGGCCAGATTGAAGCTTTCTTT
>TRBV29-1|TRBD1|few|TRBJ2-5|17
CSVPEGGQGNWQETQYF
TGCAGCGTTCCAGAGGGGGGACAGGGGAATTGGCAAGAGACCCAGTACTTC
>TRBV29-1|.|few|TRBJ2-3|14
CSVGTRSITDTQYF
TGCAGCGTTGGGACTCGCTCAATCACAGATACGCAGTATTTT
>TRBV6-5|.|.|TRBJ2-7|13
CASSLGGEVEQYF
TGTGCCAGCAGTTTGGGGGGAGAGGTCGAGCAGTACTTC
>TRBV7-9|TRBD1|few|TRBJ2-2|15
CASSSPGQGTGELFF
TGTGCCAGCAGCTCGCCGGGACAGGGAACCGGGGAGCTGTTTTTT
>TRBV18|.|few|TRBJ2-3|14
CASFATTAGHLQYF
TGTGCCAGCTTTGCGACCACAGCCGGTCATCTTCAGTATTTT
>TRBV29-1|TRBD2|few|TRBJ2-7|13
CSGIGTTDYEQYF
TGCAGCGGGATCGGGACTACCGACTACGAGCAGTACTTC
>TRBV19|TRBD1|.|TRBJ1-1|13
CASRGGELTEAFF
TGTGCCAGTAGAGGGGGCGAACTCACTGAAGCTTTCTTT
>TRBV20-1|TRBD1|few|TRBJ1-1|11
CSADREAEAFF
TGCAGCGCGGACAGGGAGGCTGAAGCTTTCTTT